Each of the 8 T cell receptor beta chains below was sequenced from the same sample in a study of cytomegalovirus exposure and HLA in healthy donors. Primers for the PCR totalled 60 Vbeta and 13 Jbeta. Assay: immunoSEQ multiplex PCR; the TCRdb copy retains only in-frame clones and omits some. The repertoire holds around 150,000 clones, with 65% to 80% as singletons. Sequencing input: PBMCs. Receptors were obtained from a man aged 35 to 55 in good health and CMV-seronegative.

This clone was seen only once. CDR3 loop: CASSQDQGETEAFF. Here the CDR3 DNA reads TGTGCCAGCAGCCAAGACCAGGGTGAAACTGAAGCTTTCTTT. The chain has TRBV4-2 and TRBJ1-1; TRBD1 is a possible D gene (5 bases). V lost 0 bases to trimming and J lost 5 bases, with 10 bases between them. The CDR3 contains 14 residues. From germline, CDR1 is LGHNA and CDR2 YNFKEQ.

The rearrangement links TRBV5-1 to TRBJ2-1, with TRBD2 identical over 12 bases. V was clipped by 6 bases and J by 4 bases; unmatched bases: 5. CDR1 and CDR2 (germline): SGHRS, YFSETQ. This CDR3 is 15 amino acids long. The CDR3 region is CASTLAGGTYNEQFF. The CDR3, as DNA: TGCGCCAGCACCCTAGCGGGAGGGACTTACAATGAGCAGTTCTTC.

This chain uses TRBV27 with TRBJ2-2; the D is unclear. This CDR3 is 12 amino acids long. Germline CDR1 is MNHEY and CDR2 is SMNVEV (reference sequence). Trimming took off 4 bases at V and 4 bases at J, with 4 bases between the two ends. This CDR3 reads CASSSITGELFF. The CDR3 DNA sequence: TGTGCCAGCAGTTCAATCACCGGGGAGCTGTTTTTT.

This clone has a handful of counts. The chain has TRBV21-1 and TRBJ1-4; the table's TRBD1 call for D was not verified on the DNA. TRBV21-1 is a listed pseudogene. The CDR3 runs to 18 residues. CDR3 nucleotides: TGTGCCAGCAGCAACCGGGACAGGGGAGGGGGCACTAATGAAAAACTGTTTTTT. Encoded protein: CASSNRDRGGGTNEKLFF.

CDR3 sequence: CASSKTGGNTGELFF. The CDR3, as DNA: TGTGCCAGCAGTAAAACGGGGGGAAACACCGGGGAGCTGTTTTTT. The chain joins TRBV11-3 to TRBJ2-2; 7 bases map to TRBD2. Germline CDR1 and CDR2: SGHNT and YENEEA. The CDR3 covers 15 residues. Germline trimming cut 6 bases from V and 2 bases from J; bases unmatched to any gene: 6.

The chain links TRBV6-5 to TRBJ1-6, with D maybe TRBD1 (6 bases). Trimming pared 7 bases from V and 5 bases from J, leaving 15 bases between. The CDR3 loop spans 15 amino acids. Germline-derived CDR1 and CDR2 are MNHEY and SVGAGI. The CDR3 region is CASKGEQGHNSPLHF. Written as DNA, the CDR3 is TGTGCCAGCAAGGGGGAACAGGGCCATAATTCACCCCTCCACTTT.

The rearrangement uses TRBV11-3 and TRBJ2-3, with TRBD1 identical over 8 bases. The V segment lost 5 bases and the J segment 3 bases; nucleotides outside the gene matches: 7. CDR1 SGHNT and CDR2 YENEEA come from the germline V gene. The CDR3 totals 15 residues. This chain's CDR3 is CASSPGGSITDTQYF. CDR3 DNA sequence: TGTGCCAGCAGCCCAGGGGGCAGTATAACAGATACGCAGTATTTT.

J is TRBJ2-3 and V is TRBV5-1, with TRBD1 identical over 9 bases. V dropped 5 bases and J dropped 5; count of bases not matched to a gene: 3. This CDR3 has 13 residues. Per germline, CDR1 SGHRS and CDR2 YFSETQ. The CDR3 here is CASSNRGRDTQYF. CDR3 bases: TGCGCCAGCAGTAACAGGGGGCGAGATACGCAGTATTTT.